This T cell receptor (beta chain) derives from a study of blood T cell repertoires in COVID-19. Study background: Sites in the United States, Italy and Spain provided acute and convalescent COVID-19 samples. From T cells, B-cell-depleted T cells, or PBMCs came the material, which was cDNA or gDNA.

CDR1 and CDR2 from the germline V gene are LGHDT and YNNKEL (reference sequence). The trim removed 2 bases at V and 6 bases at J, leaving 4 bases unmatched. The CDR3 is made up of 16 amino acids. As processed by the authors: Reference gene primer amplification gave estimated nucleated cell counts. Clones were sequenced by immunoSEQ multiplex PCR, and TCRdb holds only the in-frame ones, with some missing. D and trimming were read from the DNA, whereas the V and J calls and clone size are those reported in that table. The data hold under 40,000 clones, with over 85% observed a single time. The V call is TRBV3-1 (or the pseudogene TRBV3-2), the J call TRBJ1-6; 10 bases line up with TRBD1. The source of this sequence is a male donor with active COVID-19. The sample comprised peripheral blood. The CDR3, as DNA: TGTGCCAGCAGCCAAACCCGGACAGGGGGTAATTCACCCCTCCACTTT. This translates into CASSQTRTGGNSPLHF.